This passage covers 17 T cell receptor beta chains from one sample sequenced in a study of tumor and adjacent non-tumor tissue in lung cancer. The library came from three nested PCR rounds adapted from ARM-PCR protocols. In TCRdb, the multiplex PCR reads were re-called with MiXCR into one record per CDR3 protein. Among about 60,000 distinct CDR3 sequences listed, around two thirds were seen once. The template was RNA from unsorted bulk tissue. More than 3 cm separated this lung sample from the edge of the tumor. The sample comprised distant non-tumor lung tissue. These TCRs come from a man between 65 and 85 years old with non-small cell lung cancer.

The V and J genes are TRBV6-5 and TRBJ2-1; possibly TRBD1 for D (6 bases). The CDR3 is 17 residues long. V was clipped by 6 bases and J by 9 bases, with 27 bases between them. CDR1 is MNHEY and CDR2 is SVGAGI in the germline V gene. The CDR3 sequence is CASRRPAEGRSDSEQFF. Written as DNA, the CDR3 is TGTGCCAGCAGACGACCAGCGGAAGGACGATCGGACAGTGAGCAGTTCTTC.

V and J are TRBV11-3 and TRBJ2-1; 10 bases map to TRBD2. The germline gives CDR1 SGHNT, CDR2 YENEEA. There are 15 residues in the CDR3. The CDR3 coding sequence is TGTGCAGGCAGTCTTCTAGCGGGGGTTAACAATGAGCAGTTCTTC. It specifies CAGSLLAGVNNEQFF.

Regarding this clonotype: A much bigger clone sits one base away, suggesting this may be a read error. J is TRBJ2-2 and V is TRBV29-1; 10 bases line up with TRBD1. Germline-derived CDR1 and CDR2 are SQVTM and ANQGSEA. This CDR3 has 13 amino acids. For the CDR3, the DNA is TGCAGCGTCGTGACAGGGGGCACCAGGGAGCTGTTTTTT. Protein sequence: CSVVTGGTRELFF.

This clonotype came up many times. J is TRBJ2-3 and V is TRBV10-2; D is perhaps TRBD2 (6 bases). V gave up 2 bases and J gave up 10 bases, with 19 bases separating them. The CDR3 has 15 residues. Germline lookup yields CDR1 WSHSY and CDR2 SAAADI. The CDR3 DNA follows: TGCGCCAGCAGTGAGGGGACTCTCCCAGGGTCGTCGCAGTATTTT. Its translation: CASSEGTLPGSSQYF.

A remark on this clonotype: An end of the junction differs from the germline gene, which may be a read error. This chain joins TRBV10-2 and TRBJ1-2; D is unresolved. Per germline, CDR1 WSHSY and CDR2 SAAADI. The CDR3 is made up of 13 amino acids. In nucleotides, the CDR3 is TGTGCCAGTAGTAGTCCAGACTTATATGGCTACACCTTC. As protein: CASSSPDLYGYTF.

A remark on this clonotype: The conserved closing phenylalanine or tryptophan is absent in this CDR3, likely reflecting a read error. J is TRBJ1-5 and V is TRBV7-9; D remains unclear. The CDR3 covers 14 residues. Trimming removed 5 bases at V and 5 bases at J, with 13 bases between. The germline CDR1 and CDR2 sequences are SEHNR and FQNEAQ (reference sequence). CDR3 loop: CASSLEGSHQPQHL. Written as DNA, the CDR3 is TGTGCCAGCAGCCTAGAGGGAAGTCATCAGCCCCAGCATCTT.

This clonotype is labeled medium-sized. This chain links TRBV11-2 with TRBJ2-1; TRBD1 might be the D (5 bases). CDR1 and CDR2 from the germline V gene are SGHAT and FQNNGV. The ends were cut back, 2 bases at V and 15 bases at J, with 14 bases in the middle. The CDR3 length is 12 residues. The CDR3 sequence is CASSLQGYNGFF. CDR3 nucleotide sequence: TGTGCCAGCAGCTTACAGGGTTACAACGGGTTCTTC.

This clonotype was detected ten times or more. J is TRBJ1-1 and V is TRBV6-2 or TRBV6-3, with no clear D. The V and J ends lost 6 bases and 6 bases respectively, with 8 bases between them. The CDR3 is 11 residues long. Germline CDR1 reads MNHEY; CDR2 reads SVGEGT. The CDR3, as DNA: TGTGCCAGCAGCAACGCCGCTGAAGCTTTCTTT. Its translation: CASSNAAEAFF.

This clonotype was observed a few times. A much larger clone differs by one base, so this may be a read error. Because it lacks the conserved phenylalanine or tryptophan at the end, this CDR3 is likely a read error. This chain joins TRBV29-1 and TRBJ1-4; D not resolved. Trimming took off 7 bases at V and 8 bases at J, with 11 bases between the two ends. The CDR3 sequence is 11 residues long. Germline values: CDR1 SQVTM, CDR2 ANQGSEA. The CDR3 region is CSAFAGEKLFS. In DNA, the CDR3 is TGCAGCGCCTTTGCCGGGGAAAAACTGTTTTCT.

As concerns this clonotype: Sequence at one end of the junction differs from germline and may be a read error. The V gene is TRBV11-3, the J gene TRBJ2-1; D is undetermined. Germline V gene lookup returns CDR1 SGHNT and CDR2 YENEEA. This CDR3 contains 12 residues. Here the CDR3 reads CTSSPACNEQFF. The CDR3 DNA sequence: TGTACCAGCAGCCCCGCCTGTAATGAGCAGTTCTTC.

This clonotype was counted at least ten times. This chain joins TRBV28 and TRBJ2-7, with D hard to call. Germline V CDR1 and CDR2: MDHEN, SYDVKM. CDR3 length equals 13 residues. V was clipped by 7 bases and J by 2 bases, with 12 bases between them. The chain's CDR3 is CASIKKAPYEQYF. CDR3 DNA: TGTGCCAGCATCAAGAAAGCACCCTACGAGCAGTACTTC.

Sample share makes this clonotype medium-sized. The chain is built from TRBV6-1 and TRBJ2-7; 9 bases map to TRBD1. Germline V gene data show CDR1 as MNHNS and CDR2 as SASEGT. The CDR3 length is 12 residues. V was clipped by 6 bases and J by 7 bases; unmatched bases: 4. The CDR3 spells CASRGQGWEQYF. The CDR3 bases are TGTGCCAGCAGGGGACAGGGATGGGAGCAGTACTTC.

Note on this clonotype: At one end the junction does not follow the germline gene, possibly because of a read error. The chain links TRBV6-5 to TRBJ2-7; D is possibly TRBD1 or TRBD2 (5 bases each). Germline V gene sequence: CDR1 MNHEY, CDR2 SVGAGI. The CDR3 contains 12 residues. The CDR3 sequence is CAISRDGYERYF. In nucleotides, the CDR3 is TGTGCCATCAGCCGGGACGGGTACGAGCGGTACTTC.

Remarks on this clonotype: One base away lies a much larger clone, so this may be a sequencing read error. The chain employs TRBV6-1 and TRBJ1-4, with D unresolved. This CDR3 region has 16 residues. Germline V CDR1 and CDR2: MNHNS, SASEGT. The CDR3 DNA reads TGTGCCAGCAGTCCGTTGGTTAGTCGAACTAATGAAAAAGTGTTTTTT. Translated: CASSPLVSRTNEKVFF.

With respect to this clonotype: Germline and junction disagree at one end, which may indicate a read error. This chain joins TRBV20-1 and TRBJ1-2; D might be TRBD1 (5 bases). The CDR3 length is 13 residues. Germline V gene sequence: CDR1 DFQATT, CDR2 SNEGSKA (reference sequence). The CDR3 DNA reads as TGCAGTGCCCCGCTGAGGGGCGGCTATGGCTACGCCTTC. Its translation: CSAPLRGGYGYAF.

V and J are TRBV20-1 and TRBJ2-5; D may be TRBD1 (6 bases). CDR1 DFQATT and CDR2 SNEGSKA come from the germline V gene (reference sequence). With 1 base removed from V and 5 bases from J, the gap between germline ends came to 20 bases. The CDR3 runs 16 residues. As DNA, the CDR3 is TGCAGTGCTAGAGGTTACAGCGGCGACAGGTCTGAGACCCAGTACTTC. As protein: CSARGYSGDRSETQYF.

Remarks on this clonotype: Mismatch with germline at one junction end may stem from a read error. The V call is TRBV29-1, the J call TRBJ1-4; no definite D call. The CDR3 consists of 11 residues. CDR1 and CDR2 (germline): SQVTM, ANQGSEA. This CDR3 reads CIVWRAEKLFF. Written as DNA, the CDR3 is TGTATCGTTTGGCGGGCTGAAAAACTGTTTTTT.